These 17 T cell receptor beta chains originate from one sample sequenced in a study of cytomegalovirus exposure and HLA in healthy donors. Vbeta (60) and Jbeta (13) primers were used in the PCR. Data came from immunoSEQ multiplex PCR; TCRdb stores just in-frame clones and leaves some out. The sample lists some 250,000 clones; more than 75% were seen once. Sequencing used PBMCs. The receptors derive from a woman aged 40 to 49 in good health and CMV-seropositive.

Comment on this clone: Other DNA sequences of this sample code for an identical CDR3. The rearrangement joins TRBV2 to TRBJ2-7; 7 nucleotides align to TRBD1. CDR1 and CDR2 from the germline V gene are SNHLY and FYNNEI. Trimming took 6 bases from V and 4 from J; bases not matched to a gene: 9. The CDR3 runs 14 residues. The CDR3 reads CASREQGRGYEQYF. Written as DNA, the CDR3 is TGTGCCAGCAGAGAACAGGGGAGAGGATACGAGCAGTACTTC. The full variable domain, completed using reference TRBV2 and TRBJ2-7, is EPEVTQTPSHQVTQMGQEVILRCVPISNHLYFYWYRQILGQKVEFLVSFYNNEISEKSEIFDDQFSVERPDGSNFTLKIRSTKLEDSAMYFCASREQGRGYEQYFGPGTRLTVT.

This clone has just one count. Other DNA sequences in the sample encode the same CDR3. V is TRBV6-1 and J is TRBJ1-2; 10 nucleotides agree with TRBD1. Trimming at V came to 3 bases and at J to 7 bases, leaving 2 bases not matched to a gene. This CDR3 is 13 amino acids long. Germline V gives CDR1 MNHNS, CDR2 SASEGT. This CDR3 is CASSDRDRGGYTF. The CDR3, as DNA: TGTGCCAGCAGTGACCGGGACAGGGGTGGCTACACCTTC.

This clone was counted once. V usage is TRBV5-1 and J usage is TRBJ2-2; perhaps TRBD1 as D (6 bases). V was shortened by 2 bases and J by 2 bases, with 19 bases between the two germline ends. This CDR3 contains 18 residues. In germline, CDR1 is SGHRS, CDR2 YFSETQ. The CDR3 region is CASSLTGSGTPNTGELFF. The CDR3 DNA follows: TGCGCCAGCAGCTTAACAGGGTCGGGGACACCAAACACCGGGGAGCTGTTTTTT.

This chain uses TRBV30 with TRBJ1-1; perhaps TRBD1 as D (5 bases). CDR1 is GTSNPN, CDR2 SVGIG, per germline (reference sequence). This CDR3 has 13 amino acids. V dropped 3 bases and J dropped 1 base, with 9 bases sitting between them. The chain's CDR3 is CAWSNTGNTEAFF. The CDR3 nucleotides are TGTGCCTGGAGCAACACAGGGAACACTGAAGCTTTCTTT. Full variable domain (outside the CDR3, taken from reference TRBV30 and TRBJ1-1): SQTIHQWPATLVQPVGSPLSLECTVEGTSNPNLYWYRQAAGRGLQLLFYSVGIGQISSEVPQNLSASRPQDRQFILSSKKLLLSDSGFYLCAWSNTGNTEAFFGQGTRLTVV.

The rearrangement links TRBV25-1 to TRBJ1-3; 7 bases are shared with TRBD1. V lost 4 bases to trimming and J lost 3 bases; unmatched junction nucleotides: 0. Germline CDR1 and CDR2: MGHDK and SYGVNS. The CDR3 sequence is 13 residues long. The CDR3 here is CASSGTGGNTIYF. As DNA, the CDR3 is TGTGCCAGCAGTGGGACAGGTGGAAACACCATATATTTT.

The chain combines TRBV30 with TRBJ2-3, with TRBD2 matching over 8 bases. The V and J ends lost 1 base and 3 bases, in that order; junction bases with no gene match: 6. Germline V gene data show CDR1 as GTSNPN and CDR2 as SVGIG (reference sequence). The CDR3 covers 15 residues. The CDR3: CAWSGSGSRTDTQYF. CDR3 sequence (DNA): TGTGCCTGGAGTGGAAGCGGGAGCAGAACAGATACGCAGTATTTT.

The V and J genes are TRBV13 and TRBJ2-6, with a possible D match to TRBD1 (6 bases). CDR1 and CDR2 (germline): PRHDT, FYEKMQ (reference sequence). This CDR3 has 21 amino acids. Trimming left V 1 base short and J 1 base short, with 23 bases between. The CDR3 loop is CASSLEDRTQLGVSGANVLTF. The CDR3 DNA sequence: TGTGCCAGCAGCTTAGAGGACAGAACTCAACTGGGGGTGTCTGGGGCCAACGTCCTGACTTTC.

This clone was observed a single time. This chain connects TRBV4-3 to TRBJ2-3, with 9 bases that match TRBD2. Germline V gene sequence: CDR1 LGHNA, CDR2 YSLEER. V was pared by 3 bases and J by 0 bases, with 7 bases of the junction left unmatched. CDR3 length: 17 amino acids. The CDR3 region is CASSQDPLAGSTDTQYF. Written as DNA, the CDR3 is TGCGCCAGCAGCCAGGACCCACTAGCGGGCAGCACAGATACGCAGTATTTT.

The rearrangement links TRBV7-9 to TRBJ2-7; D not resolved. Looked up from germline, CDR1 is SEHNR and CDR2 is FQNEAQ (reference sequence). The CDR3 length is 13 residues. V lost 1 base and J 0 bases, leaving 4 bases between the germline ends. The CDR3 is CASSLVSSYEQYF. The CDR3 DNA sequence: TGTGCCAGCAGCTTAGTCAGCTCCTACGAGCAGTACTTC.

The CDR3, as DNA: TGTGCCAGTAGTAGGAAGCCAACAGGGTCCACTGGAAACACCATATATTTT. Translation: CASSRKPTGSTGNTIYF. The rearrangement joins TRBV19 to TRBJ1-3; D is perhaps TRBD1 (6 bases). Trimming left V 4 bases short and J 2 bases short, with 18 bases between. The CDR3 runs 17 residues. The germline V gene encodes CDR1 LNHDA and CDR2 SQIVND (reference sequence).

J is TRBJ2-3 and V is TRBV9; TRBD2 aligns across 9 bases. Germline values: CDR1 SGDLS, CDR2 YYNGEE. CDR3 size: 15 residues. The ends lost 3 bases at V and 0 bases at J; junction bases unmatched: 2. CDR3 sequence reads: CASSASGESTDTQYF. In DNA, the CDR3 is TGTGCCAGCAGCGCTAGCGGGGAGAGCACAGATACGCAGTATTTT.

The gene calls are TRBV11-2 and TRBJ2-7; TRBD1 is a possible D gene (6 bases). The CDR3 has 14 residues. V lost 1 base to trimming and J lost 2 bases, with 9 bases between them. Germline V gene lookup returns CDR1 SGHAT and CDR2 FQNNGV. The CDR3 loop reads CASSLGDKTYEQYF. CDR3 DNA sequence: TGTGCCAGCAGCTTAGGGGACAAGACCTACGAGCAGTACTTC. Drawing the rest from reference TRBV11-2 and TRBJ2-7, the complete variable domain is EAGVAQSPRYKIIEKRQSVAFWCNPISGHATLYWYQQILGQGPKLLIQFQNNGVVDDSQLPKDRFSAERLKGVDSTLKIQPAKLEDSAVYLCASSLGDKTYEQYFGPGTRLTVT.

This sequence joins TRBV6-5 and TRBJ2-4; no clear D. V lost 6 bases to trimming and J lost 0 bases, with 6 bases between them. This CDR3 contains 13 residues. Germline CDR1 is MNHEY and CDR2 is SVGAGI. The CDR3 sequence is CASSPGAKNIQYF. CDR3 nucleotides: TGTGCCAGCAGCCCCGGAGCCAAAAACATTCAGTACTTC.

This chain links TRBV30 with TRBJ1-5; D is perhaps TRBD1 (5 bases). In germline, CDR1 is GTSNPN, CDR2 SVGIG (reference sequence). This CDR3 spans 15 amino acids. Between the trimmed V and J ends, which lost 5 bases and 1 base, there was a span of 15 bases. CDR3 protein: CAWRKGQGSNQPQHF. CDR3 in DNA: TGTGCCTGGCGGAAGGGGCAGGGCAGCAATCAGCCCCAGCATTTT. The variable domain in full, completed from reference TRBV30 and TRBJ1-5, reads SQTIHQWPATLVQPVGSPLSLECTVEGTSNPNLYWYRQAAGRGLQLLFYSVGIGQISSEVPQNLSASRPQDRQFILSSKKLLLSDSGFYLCAWRKGQGSNQPQHFGDGTRLSIL.

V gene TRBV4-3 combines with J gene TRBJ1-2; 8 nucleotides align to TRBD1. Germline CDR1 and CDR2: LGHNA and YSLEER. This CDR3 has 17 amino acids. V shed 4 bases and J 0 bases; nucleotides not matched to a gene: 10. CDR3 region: CASSLFARGQANYGYTF. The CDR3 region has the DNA TGCGCCAGCAGCCTATTTGCCAGGGGGCAGGCTAACTATGGCTACACCTTC.

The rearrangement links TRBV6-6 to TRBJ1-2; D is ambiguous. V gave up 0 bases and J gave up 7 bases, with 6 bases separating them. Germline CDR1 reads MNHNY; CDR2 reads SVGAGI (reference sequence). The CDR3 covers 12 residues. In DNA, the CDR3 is TGTGCCAGCAGTTACTCGCGGGGTGGCTACACCTTC. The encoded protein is CASSYSRGGYTF.

The CDR3 DNA follows: TGTGCCAGCAGTAAGACAGGGAGGAATTCACCCCTCCACTTT. It is translated as CASSKTGRNSPLHF. The chain couples TRBV2 to TRBJ1-6; 7 bases align to TRBD1. This CDR3 contains 14 residues. With V trimmed by 5 bases and J by 7 bases, 5 bases remained unmatched. Germline V gene data show CDR1 as SNHLY and CDR2 as FYNNEI.